This passage covers 8 T cell receptor beta chains from one sample sequenced in a study of shared clonotypes between healthy human individuals. As defined, naive CD8 cells were CD45RO-negative and positively selected for CCR7, with terminally differentiated effector memory CD45RA+ cells excluded. Generated by immunoSEQ multiplex PCR, the TCRdb table keeps only in-frame clones and is missing some. The sample lists hundreds of thousands of clones, approximately 95% occurring once. Sequencing was done on a sample of naive CD8+ T cells sorted from blood. These receptors were obtained from a woman aged 30 to 39 in good health.

J is TRBJ2-5 and V is TRBV4-2; 9 bases map to TRBD2. From germline, CDR1 is LGHNA and CDR2 YNFKEQ. This CDR3 is built from 15 residues. With V trimmed by 2 bases and J by 5 bases, 6 bases remained unmatched. Here the CDR3 reads CASSQPSGRKETQYF. The CDR3 coding sequence is TGTGCCAGCAGCCAACCCAGCGGGAGGAAGGAGACCCAGTACTTC.

The chain couples TRBV6-5 to TRBJ1-1; 7 bases align to TRBD1. Germline V gives CDR1 MNHEY, CDR2 SVGAGI. V lost 4 bases, J lost 5 bases, and 4 bases stayed unmatched. The CDR3 totals 13 residues. The CDR3 sequence is CASSSGGRTEAFF. The CDR3 DNA follows: TGTGCCAGCAGTTCAGGGGGACGTACTGAAGCTTTCTTT.

This chain links TRBV20-1 with TRBJ2-7; 7 nucleotides align to TRBD2. The CDR3 has 11 amino acids. V was clipped by 6 bases and J by 4 bases; unmatched bases: 3. Germline V gene sequence: CDR1 DFQATT, CDR2 SNEGSKA (reference sequence). This CDR3 is CSAWGGYEQYF. CDR3 DNA: TGCAGTGCCTGGGGGGGGTACGAGCAGTACTTC.

The genes are TRBV18 and TRBJ2-7, with TRBD1 matching over 8 bases. The length of the CDR3 is 16 residues. V shed 1 base, J shed 4 bases, and the junction held 9 bases outside the gene matches. The germline V gene encodes CDR1 KGHSH and CDR2 LQKENI. This chain's CDR3 is CASSPRRGRGWYEQYF. CDR3 nucleotide sequence: TGTGCCAGCTCACCACGCAGGGGGCGGGGTTGGTACGAGCAGTACTTC. Drawing the rest from reference TRBV18 and TRBJ2-7, the complete variable domain is NAGVMQNPRHLVRRRGQEARLRCSPMKGHSHVYWYRQLPEEGLKFMVYLQKENIIDESGMPKERFSAEFPKEGPSILRIQQVVRGDSAAYFCASSPRRGRGWYEQYFGPGTRLTVT.

About this clone: The sample contains more than one DNA sequence encoding this CDR3. The chain joins TRBV9 to TRBJ2-2; weak D call: TRBD2 (5 bases). Germline assignment: CDR1 SGDLS and CDR2 YYNGEE. CDR3 length equals 13 residues. Trimming left V 0 bases short and J 7 bases short, with 7 bases between. CDR3 protein: CASSVAGSGELFF. The DNA of the CDR3 is TGTGCCAGCAGCGTAGCGGGGAGCGGGGAGCTGTTTTTT.

This chain joins TRBV9 and TRBJ1-2; the D is unclear. V was clipped by 0 bases and J by 2 bases, with 11 bases between them. CDR3 length: 15 residues. CDR1 and CDR2 (germline): SGDLS, YYNGEE. CDR3 sequence reads: CASSVAQEGNYGYTF. CDR3 in DNA: TGTGCCAGCAGCGTAGCGCAGGAGGGAAACTATGGCTACACCTTC.

The chain uses TRBV11-2 and TRBJ2-4, with D unresolved. CDR1 and CDR2 from the germline V gene are SGHAT and FQNNGV. The CDR3 extends over 16 amino acids. V was pared by 1 base and J by 1 base, with 11 bases between. CDR3 in amino acids: CASSLVAGVAKNIQYF. CDR3 DNA sequence: TGTGCCAGCAGCTTAGTAGCTGGTGTTGCCAAAAACATTCAGTACTTC. Full variable domain (outside the CDR3, taken from reference TRBV11-2 and TRBJ2-4): EAGVAQSPRYKIIEKRQSVAFWCNPISGHATLYWYQQILGQGPKLLIQFQNNGVVDDSQLPKDRFSAERLKGVDSTLKIQPAKLEDSAVYLCASSLVAGVAKNIQYFGAGTRLSVL.

This clone was seen more than once but under ten times. The chain has TRBV10-1 and TRBJ2-7; D is perhaps TRBD2 (5 bases). The germline V gene encodes CDR1 WNHNN and CDR2 SYGVQD (reference sequence). V lost 5 bases and J 2 bases, leaving 10 bases between the germline ends. CDR3 length: 13 amino acids. The CDR3, as DNA: TGCGCCAGCAGTCCGGGGTACGCCTACGAGCAGTACTTC. Amino acid sequence: CASSPGYAYEQYF.